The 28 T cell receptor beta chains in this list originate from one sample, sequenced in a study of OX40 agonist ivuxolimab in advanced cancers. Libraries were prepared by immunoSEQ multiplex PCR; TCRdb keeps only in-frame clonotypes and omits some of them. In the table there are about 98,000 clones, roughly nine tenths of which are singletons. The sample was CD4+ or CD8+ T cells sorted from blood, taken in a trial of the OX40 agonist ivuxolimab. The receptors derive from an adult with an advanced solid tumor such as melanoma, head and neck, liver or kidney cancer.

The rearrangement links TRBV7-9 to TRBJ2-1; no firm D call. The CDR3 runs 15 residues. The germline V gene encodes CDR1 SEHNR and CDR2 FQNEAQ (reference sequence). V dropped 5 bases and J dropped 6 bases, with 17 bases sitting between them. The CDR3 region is CASSPRGRPGNEQFF. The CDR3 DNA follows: TGTGCCAGCAGCCCCCGCGGTAGGCCGGGCAATGAGCAGTTCTTC.

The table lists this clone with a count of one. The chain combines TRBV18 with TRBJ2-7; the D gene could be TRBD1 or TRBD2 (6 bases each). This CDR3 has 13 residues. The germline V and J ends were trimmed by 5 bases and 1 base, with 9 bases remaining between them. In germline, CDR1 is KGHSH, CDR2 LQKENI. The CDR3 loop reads CASSVGGSYEQYV. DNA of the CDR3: TGTGCCAGCTCAGTAGGGGGGTCCTACGAGCAGTACGTC.

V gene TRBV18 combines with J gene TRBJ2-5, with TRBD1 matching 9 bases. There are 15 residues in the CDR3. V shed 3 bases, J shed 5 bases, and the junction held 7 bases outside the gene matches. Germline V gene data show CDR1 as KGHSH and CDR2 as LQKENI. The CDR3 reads CASSPQGQGSETQYF. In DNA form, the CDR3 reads TGTGCCAGCTCACCCCAAGGACAGGGGTCGGAGACCCAGTACTTC. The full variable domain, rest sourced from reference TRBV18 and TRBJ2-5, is NAGVMQNPRHLVRRRGQEARLRCSPMKGHSHVYWYRQLPEEGLKFMVYLQKENIIDESGMPKERFSAEFPKEGPSILRIQQVVRGDSAAYFCASSPQGQGSETQYFGPGTRLLVL.

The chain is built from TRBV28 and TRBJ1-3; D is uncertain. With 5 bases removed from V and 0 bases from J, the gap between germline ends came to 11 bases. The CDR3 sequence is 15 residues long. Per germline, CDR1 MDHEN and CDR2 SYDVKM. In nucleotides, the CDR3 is TGTGCCAGCAGTGCCGGAGGGAGCTCTGGAAACACCATATATTTT. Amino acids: CASSAGGSSGNTIYF.

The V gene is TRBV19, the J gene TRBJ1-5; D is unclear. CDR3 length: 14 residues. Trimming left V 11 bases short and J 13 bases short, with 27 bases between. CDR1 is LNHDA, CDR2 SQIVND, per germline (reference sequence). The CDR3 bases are TGTGCCGCCCGAGGTAGGACCAGCCCCAGCATTCAGCATTTT. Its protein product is CAARGRTSPSIQHF.

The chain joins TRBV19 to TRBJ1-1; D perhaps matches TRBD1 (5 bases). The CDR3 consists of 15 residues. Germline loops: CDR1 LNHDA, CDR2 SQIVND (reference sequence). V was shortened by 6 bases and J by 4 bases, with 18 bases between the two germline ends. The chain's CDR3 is CASRSGPAGGTEAFF. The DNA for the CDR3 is TGTGCCAGTAGGTCAGGCCCTGCTGGGGGCACTGAAGCTTTCTTT.

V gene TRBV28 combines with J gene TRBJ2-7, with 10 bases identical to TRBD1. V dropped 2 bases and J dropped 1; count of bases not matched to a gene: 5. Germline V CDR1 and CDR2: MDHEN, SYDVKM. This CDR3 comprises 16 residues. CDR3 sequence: CASSLRLDRGSYEQYF. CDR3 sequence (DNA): TGTGCCAGCAGTTTAAGGTTGGACAGGGGGTCCTACGAGCAGTACTTC.

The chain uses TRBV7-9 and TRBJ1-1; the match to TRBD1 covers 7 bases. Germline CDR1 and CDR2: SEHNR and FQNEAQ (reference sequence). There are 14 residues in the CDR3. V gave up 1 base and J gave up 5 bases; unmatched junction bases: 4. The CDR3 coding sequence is TGTGCCAGCAGCTTAGGAACCAGGGGGACTGAAGCTTTCTTT. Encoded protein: CASSLGTRGTEAFF.

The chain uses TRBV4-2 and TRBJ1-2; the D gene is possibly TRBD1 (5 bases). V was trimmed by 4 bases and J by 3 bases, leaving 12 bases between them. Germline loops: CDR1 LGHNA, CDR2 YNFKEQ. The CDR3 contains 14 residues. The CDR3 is CASSPGAGYYGYTF. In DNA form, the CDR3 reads TGTGCCAGCAGCCCCGGGGCAGGGTACTATGGCTACACCTTC.

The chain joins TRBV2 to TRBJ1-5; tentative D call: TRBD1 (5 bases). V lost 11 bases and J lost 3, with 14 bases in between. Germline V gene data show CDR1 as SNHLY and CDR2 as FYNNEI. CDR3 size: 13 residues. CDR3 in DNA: TGTGCCGGGGGGGAGGACGTCAATCAGCCCCAGCATTTT. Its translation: CAGGEDVNQPQHF.

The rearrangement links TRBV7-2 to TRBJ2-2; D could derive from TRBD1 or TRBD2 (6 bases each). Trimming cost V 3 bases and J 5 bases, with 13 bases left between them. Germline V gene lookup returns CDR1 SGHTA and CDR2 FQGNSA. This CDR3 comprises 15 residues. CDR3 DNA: TGTGCCAGCAGCTTGGGGGGCGGGACGACCGGGGAGCTGTTTTTT. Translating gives CASSLGGGTTGELFF.

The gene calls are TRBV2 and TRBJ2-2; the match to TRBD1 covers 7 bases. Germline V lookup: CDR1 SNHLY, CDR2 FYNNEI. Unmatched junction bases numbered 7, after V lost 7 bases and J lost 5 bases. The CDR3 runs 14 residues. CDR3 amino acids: CASTRDSLTGELFF. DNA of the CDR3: TGTGCCAGCACTCGGGACAGTCTAACCGGGGAGCTGTTTTTT.

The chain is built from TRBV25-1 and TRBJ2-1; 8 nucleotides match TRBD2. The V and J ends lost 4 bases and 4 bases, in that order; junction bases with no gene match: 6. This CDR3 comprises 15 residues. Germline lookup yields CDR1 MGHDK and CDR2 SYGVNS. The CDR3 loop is CASSVLTGGYNEQFF. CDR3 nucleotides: TGTGCCAGCAGTGTGTTGACGGGAGGGTACAATGAGCAGTTCTTC.

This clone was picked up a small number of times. CDR3: CASSRSGTQQETQYF. The CDR3 DNA sequence: TGTGCCAGCAGCCGAAGCGGGACGCAGCAAGAGACCCAGTACTTC. The gene calls are TRBV11-1 and TRBJ2-5; 7 bases line up with TRBD2. V shed 5 bases and J 2 bases; nucleotides not matched to a gene: 8. Looked up from germline, CDR1 is SGHAT and CDR2 is FQDESV (reference sequence). The CDR3 contains 15 residues.

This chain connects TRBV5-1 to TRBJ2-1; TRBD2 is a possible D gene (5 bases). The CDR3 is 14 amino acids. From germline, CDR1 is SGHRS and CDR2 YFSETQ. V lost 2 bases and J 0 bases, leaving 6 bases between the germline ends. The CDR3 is CASSFEGSYNEQFF. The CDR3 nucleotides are TGCGCCAGCAGCTTCGAGGGCTCCTACAATGAGCAGTTCTTC.

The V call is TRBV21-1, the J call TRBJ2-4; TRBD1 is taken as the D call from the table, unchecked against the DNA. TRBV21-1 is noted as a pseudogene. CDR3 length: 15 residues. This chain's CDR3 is CASSPPARAKNIQYF. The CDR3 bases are TGTGCCAGCAGCCCTCCGGCCAGGGCCAAAAACATTCAGTACTTC.

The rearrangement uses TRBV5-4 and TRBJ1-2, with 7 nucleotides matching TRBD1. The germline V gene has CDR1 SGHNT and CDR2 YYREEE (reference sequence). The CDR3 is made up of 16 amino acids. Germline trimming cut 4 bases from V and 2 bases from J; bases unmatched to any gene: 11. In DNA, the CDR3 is TGTGCCAGCAGCCTCCCAGGGGGTCCGGCGAACTATGGCTACACCTTC. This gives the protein CASSLPGGPANYGYTF.

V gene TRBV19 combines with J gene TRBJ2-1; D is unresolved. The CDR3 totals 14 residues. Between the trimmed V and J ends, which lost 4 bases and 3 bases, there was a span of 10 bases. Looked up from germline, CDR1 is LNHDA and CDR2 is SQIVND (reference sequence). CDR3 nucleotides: TGTGCCAGTAGTACTGGGCGGAACTACAATGAGCAGTTCTTC. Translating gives CASSTGRNYNEQFF.

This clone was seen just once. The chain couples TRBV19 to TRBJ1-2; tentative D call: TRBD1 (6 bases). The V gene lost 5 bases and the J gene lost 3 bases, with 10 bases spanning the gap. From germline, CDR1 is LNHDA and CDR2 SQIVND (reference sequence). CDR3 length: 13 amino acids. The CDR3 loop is CASSPKGDYGYTF. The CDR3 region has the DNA TGTGCCAGTAGTCCCAAGGGGGACTATGGCTACACCTTC.

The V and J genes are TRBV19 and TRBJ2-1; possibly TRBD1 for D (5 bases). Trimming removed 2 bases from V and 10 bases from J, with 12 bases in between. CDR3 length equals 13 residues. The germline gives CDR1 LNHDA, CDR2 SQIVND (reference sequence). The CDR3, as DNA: TGTGCCAGTAGTATAAACAGGCTAGGGGAGCAGTTCTTC. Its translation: CASSINRLGEQFF.

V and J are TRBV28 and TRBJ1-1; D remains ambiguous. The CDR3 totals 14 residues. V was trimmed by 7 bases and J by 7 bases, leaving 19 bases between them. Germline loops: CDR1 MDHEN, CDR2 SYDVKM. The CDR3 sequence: CASITAGPGGEAFF. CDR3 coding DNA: TGTGCCAGCATCACCGCCGGACCCGGCGGTGAAGCTTTCTTT.

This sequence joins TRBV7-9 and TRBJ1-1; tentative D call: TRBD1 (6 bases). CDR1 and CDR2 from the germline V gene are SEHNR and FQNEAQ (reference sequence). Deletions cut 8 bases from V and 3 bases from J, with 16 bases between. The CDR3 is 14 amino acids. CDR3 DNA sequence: TGTGCCAGCGCCCTGAGGGGGGTGGACACTGAAGCTTTCTTT. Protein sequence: CASALRGVDTEAFF.

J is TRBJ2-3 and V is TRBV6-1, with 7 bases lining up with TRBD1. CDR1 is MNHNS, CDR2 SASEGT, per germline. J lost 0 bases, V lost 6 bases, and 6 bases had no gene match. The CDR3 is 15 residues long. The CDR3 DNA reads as TGTGCCAGCAGGGACAGGTCGGGGAGCACAGATACGCAGTATTTT. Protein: CASRDRSGSTDTQYF.

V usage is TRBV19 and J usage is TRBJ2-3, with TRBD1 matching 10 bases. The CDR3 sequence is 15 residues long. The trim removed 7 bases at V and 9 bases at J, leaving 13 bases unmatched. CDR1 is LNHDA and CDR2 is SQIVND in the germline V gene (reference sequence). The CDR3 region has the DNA TGTGCCAGTACTCCGACAGGGGGCCCCCGGTCGACGCAGTATTTT. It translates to CASTPTGGPRSTQYF.

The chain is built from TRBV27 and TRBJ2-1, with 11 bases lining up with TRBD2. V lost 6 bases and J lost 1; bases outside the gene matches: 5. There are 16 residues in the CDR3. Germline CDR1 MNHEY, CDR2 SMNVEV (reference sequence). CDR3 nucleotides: TGTGCCAGCAGGGCACTAGCGGGAGTATCCTACAATGAGCAGTTCTTC. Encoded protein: CASRALAGVSYNEQFF.

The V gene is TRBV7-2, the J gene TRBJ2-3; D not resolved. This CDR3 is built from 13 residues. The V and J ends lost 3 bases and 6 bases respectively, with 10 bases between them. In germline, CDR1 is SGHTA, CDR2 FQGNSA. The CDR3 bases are TGTGCCAGCAGCTTCTCGCGCATCGATACGCAGTATTTT. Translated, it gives CASSFSRIDTQYF.

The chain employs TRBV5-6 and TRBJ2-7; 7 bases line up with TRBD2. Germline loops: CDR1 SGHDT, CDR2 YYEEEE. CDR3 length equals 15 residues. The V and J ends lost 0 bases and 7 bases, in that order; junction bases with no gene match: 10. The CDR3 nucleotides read TGTGCCAGCAGCTTGGCACGATGGGAGGGTGATGAGCAGTACGTC. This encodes CASSLARWEGDEQYV.

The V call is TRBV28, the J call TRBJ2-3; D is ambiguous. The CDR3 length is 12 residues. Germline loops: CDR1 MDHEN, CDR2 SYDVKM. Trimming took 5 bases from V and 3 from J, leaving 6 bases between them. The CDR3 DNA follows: TGTGCCAGCAGTGGAAGGACAGATACGCAGTATTTT. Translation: CASSGRTDTQYF.